The rows below give T cell receptor beta chains drawn from one sample of a study of blood T cell repertoires in COVID-19. Some clones are missing from TCRdb's copy, which holds only in-frame ones; the method was immunoSEQ multiplex PCR. Here the sample spans 99,000 or so clones, roughly 80% being singletons. The specimen sequenced was peripheral blood. The origin of the receptors is a man aged 60 to 75 with acute or convalescent COVID-19. CDR3s include the opening cysteine and the closing phenylalanine or tryptophan. Each record gives: V gene, clone size, J gene, D gene, CDR3 DNA, CDR3 protein. The D gene is left open where the match is weak. The size entry is marked missing in some rows and otherwise reads once, few, many or a size class.

V gene: TRBV29-1; clone size: NA; J gene: TRBJ2-2; D gene: TRBD2; CDR3 DNA: TGCAGCGTTCATGGGACTAGATTCGGGGAGCTGTTTTTT; CDR3 protein: CSVHGTRFGELFF
V gene: TRBV7-2; clone size: NA; J gene: TRBJ2-1; D gene: NA; CDR3 DNA: TGTGCCAGCAGCCGGGTACGGGGGAGCTCCTACAATGAGCAGTTCTTC; CDR3 protein: CASSRVRGSSYNEQFF
V gene: TRBV19; clone size: NA; J gene: TRBJ1-1; D gene: NA; CDR3 DNA: TGTGCCAGTAGCGGAGTCGGACACATGAACACTGAAGCTTTCTTT; CDR3 protein: CASSGVGHMNTEAFF
V gene: TRBV5-1; clone size: NA; J gene: TRBJ2-6; D gene: TRBD1; CDR3 DNA: TGCGCCAGCAGCTTACAGGGGGCAACTGGGGCCAACGTCCTGACTTTC; CDR3 protein: CASSLQGATGANVLTF
V gene: TRBV7-8; clone size: NA; J gene: TRBJ1-4; D gene: TRBD1; CDR3 DNA: TGTGCCAGCAGCCCAGATCTAGGGGGGACAGGGACCGAAAAACTGTTTTTT; CDR3 protein: CASSPDLGGTGTEKLFF
V gene: TRBV2; clone size: NA; J gene: TRBJ1-5; D gene: NA; CDR3 DNA: TGTGCCAGCAGCGGAGTTGGAGGACGGACTAATCAGCCCCAGCATTTT; CDR3 protein: CASSGVGGRTNQPQHF
V gene: TRBV10-1; clone size: few; J gene: TRBJ1-6; D gene: NA; CDR3 DNA: TGCGCCAGCAGTGATGGCCGATCACCCCTCCACTTT; CDR3 protein: CASSDGRSPLHF
V gene: TRBV7-2; clone size: few; J gene: TRBJ1-1; D gene: NA; CDR3 DNA: TGTGCCAGCAGCTTAGTATCAGAATCTGAAGCTTTCTTT; CDR3 protein: CASSLVSESEAFF
V gene: TRBV14; clone size: NA; J gene: TRBJ1-6; D gene: TRBD1; CDR3 DNA: TGTGCCAGCAGCTGGACAGGGATGAATTCACCCCTCCACTTT; CDR3 protein: CASSWTGMNSPLHF
V gene: TRBV7-9; clone size: NA; J gene: TRBJ1-1; D gene: NA; CDR3 DNA: TGTGCCAGCACCCTATGGGTAGGGACTCTGAACACTGAAGCTTTCTTT; CDR3 protein: CASTLWVGTLNTEAFF
V gene: TRBV6-5; clone size: NA; J gene: TRBJ1-1; D gene: TRBD1; CDR3 DNA: TGTGCCAGCGCTCGTGGACAGGGTGTGGAAGCTTTCTTT; CDR3 protein: CASARGQGVEAFF
V gene: TRBV5-1; clone size: NA; J gene: TRBJ2-1; D gene: NA; CDR3 DNA: TGCGCCAGCAGCGATCGGGCCCTGAGGGATGAGCAGTTCTTC; CDR3 protein: CASSDRALRDEQFF
V gene: TRBV28; clone size: few; J gene: TRBJ1-2; D gene: TRBD1; CDR3 DNA: TGTGCCAGCAGTTTGAACAGGGGGCGAGGAGGCTACACCTTC; CDR3 protein: CASSLNRGRGGYTF
V gene: TRBV27; clone size: NA; J gene: TRBJ2-5; D gene: NA; CDR3 DNA: TGTGCCAGCGGGAAGGGGCGGGAGACCCAGTACTTC; CDR3 protein: CASGKGRETQYF
V gene: TRBV30; clone size: NA; J gene: TRBJ1-5; D gene: NA; CDR3 DNA: TGTGCCTGGAGTAGGGTCGGGGGGGGTCAGCCCCAGCATTTT; CDR3 protein: CAWSRVGGGQPQHF
V gene: TRBV19; clone size: once; J gene: TRBJ1-5; D gene: TRBD1; CDR3 DNA: TGTGCCAGTAGTACGATCGACAGGGGCCATCAGCCCCAGCATTTT; CDR3 protein: CASSTIDRGHQPQHF
V gene: TRBV5-4; clone size: NA; J gene: TRBJ2-1; D gene: NA; CDR3 DNA: TGTGCCAGCAGCTTGGACGCGGAGGCCTCCTACAATGAGCAGTTCTTC; CDR3 protein: CASSLDAEASYNEQFF
V gene: TRBV24-1; clone size: NA; J gene: TRBJ1-6; D gene: NA; CDR3 DNA: TGTGCCACCAGGTTGTCTGGCCAGGGAAGTAATTCACCCCTCCACTTT; CDR3 protein: CATRLSGQGSNSPLHF
V gene: TRBV5-5; clone size: NA; J gene: TRBJ1-2; D gene: NA; CDR3 DNA: TGTGCCAGCAGCTTCGACAGTTATGGCTACACCTTC; CDR3 protein: CASSFDSYGYTF
V gene: TRBV3-1/TRBV3-2; clone size: NA; J gene: TRBJ1-2; D gene: NA; CDR3 DNA: TGTGCCAGCAGCCTGGGACAATCTTCCTATGGCTACACCTTC; CDR3 protein: CASSLGQSSYGYTF
V gene: TRBV4-2; clone size: NA; J gene: TRBJ2-5; D gene: TRBD2; CDR3 DNA: TGTGCCAGCAGCCAAGGGATAGCGGGACAAGAGACCCAGTACTTC; CDR3 protein: CASSQGIAGQETQYF
V gene: TRBV5-1; clone size: NA; J gene: TRBJ1-2; D gene: TRBD1; CDR3 DNA: TGCGCCAGCAGCTTGCCGGGACAGGGGGCCGGCTATGGCTACACCTTC; CDR3 protein: CASSLPGQGAGYGYTF
V gene: TRBV19; clone size: few; J gene: TRBJ1-4; D gene: NA; CDR3 DNA: TGTGCCAGTAGTAAAATGCAGGGTAGGCCTAATGAAAAACTGTTTTTT; CDR3 protein: CASSKMQGRPNEKLFF
V gene: TRBV29-1; clone size: NA; J gene: TRBJ2-3; D gene: NA; CDR3 DNA: TGCAGCGTTGAATCGGCGGGGCCTAGCACAGATACGCAGTATTTT; CDR3 protein: CSVESAGPSTDTQYF
V gene: TRBV29-1; clone size: NA; J gene: TRBJ1-1; D gene: TRBD1; CDR3 DNA: TGCAGCGTCCGACCTGCAAACAGGGGCGGCACTGAAGCTTTCTTT; CDR3 protein: CSVRPANRGGTEAFF
V gene: TRBV23-1; clone size: NA; J gene: TRBJ2-5; D gene: TRBD1; CDR3 DNA: TGCGCCAGCAGTCCTGACAGGGTATGTTTTCTGGAGACCCAGTACTTC; CDR3 protein: CASSPDRVCFLETQYF
V gene: TRBV12-3/TRBV12-4; clone size: NA; J gene: TRBJ1-3; D gene: NA; CDR3 DNA: TGTGCCAGCAGGGAGGGTACTGGAAACACCATATATTTT; CDR3 protein: CASREGTGNTIYF
V gene: TRBV2; clone size: NA; J gene: TRBJ2-5; D gene: TRBD2; CDR3 DNA: TGTGCCAGCAGGGCCGGGCAGCGGGGTGACCAGTACTTC; CDR3 protein: CASRAGQRGDQYF
V gene: TRBV3-1/TRBV3-2; clone size: NA; J gene: TRBJ2-1; D gene: TRBD2; CDR3 DNA: TGTGCCAGCAACTTAGCGGGAGCAAACTTCTACAATGAGCAGTTCTTC; CDR3 protein: CASNLAGANFYNEQFF
V gene: TRBV5-8; clone size: few; J gene: TRBJ1-1; D gene: NA; CDR3 DNA: TGTGCCAGCAGCTTGGAACGGGACACTGAAGCTTTCTTT; CDR3 protein: CASSLERDTEAFF
V gene: TRBV20-1; clone size: NA; J gene: TRBJ1-1; D gene: NA; CDR3 DNA: TGCAGTGCTGGGAGTTTTGATGAAGCTTTCTTT; CDR3 protein: CSAGSFDEAFF
V gene: TRBV27; clone size: NA; J gene: TRBJ1-4; D gene: TRBD1; CDR3 DNA: TGTGCCAGCAGTTTCCAGACAGGGGGCAAACTGTTTTTT; CDR3 protein: CASSFQTGGKLFF
V gene: TRBV9; clone size: NA; J gene: TRBJ1-6; D gene: NA; CDR3 DNA: TGTGCCAGCAGCGTAGCTACTGTGGGGCAGGGAAATTCACCCCTCCACTTT; CDR3 protein: CASSVATVGQGNSPLHF
V gene: TRBV2; clone size: NA; J gene: TRBJ2-3; D gene: TRBD2; CDR3 DNA: TGTGCCAGCAAAGCGGGAGGCCTGGGGGCAGATACGCAGTATTTT; CDR3 protein: CASKAGGLGADTQYF
V gene: TRBV7-9; clone size: NA; J gene: TRBJ2-5; D gene: NA; CDR3 DNA: TGTGCCAGCAGCTTATTTAGGCAGAGGGGGGGAGAGACCCAGTACTTC; CDR3 protein: CASSLFRQRGGETQYF
V gene: TRBV7-8; clone size: once; J gene: TRBJ2-1; D gene: TRBD2; CDR3 DNA: TGTGCCAGCAGCTTAGTGGGCGGGGGTGTCTATGAGCAGTTCTTC; CDR3 protein: CASSLVGGGVYEQFF
V gene: TRBV7-8; clone size: NA; J gene: TRBJ2-7; D gene: TRBD2; CDR3 DNA: TGTGCCAGCAGCTTAGCTGGACTAGCGGGAGTCTACGAGCAGTACTTC; CDR3 protein: CASSLAGLAGVYEQYF
V gene: TRBV6-5; clone size: NA; J gene: TRBJ1-3; D gene: NA; CDR3 DNA: TGTGCCAGCAGTTACGGTGGCAGGGGAACAAACACCATATATTTT; CDR3 protein: CASSYGGRGTNTIYF
V gene: TRBV4-3; clone size: NA; J gene: TRBJ1-1; D gene: NA; CDR3 DNA: TGCGCCAGCAGCCAATATAGGGAGAGCACTGAAGCTTTCTTT; CDR3 protein: CASSQYRESTEAFF
V gene: TRBV10-3; clone size: NA; J gene: TRBJ2-4; D gene: NA; CDR3 DNA: TGTGCCATCAGTGATCCCCTCCGGGACGGAGGAGGAGGGGTAGCCAAAAACATTCAGTACTTC; CDR3 protein: CAISDPLRDGGGGVAKNIQYF
V gene: TRBV11-2; clone size: once; J gene: TRBJ1-3; D gene: NA; CDR3 DNA: TGTGCCAGCAGCTTAGGTACATCCTCTGGAAACACCATATATTTT; CDR3 protein: CASSLGTSSGNTIYF
V gene: TRBV3-1/TRBV3-2; clone size: NA; J gene: TRBJ2-2; D gene: NA; CDR3 DNA: TGTGCCAGCAGCCTACGAGGGGGTTTGGTCGGGGAGCTGTTTTTT; CDR3 protein: CASSLRGGLVGELFF
V gene: TRBV2; clone size: NA; J gene: TRBJ2-4; D gene: TRBD2; CDR3 DNA: TGTGCCAGCAGCCTCGGGACCCGGGGGGACATTCAGTACTTC; CDR3 protein: CASSLGTRGDIQYF
V gene: TRBV10-3; clone size: NA; J gene: TRBJ2-2; D gene: TRBD2; CDR3 DNA: TGTGCCATTCGGGGTCAGGGACTAGCGGCGAACACCGGGGAGCTGTTTTTT; CDR3 protein: CAIRGQGLAANTGELFF
V gene: TRBV5-4; clone size: NA; J gene: TRBJ2-7; D gene: TRBD2; CDR3 DNA: TGTGCCAGCAGTTCTAGAGCGGGAGGGCACTACGAGCAGTACTTC; CDR3 protein: CASSSRAGGHYEQYF
V gene: TRBV7-2; clone size: once; J gene: TRBJ1-2; D gene: TRBD1; CDR3 DNA: TGTGCCAGCAGCTTAAAGATCCAGGGGGGCGGCTACACCTTC; CDR3 protein: CASSLKIQGGGYTF
V gene: TRBV9; clone size: NA; J gene: TRBJ2-1; D gene: TRBD2; CDR3 DNA: TGTGCCAGCAGCGTTGGGACTAGCGGGTATTACAATGAGCAGTTCTTC; CDR3 protein: CASSVGTSGYYNEQFF
V gene: TRBV19; clone size: few; J gene: TRBJ1-5; D gene: TRBD1; CDR3 DNA: TGTGCCAGTACCCGCGGACAGGGACTACATCAGCCCCAGCATTTT; CDR3 protein: CASTRGQGLHQPQHF
V gene: TRBV28; clone size: NA; J gene: TRBJ1-2; D gene: TRBD1; CDR3 DNA: TGTGCCAGCAGTTTCACAGGGGGAGAAGGCTACACCTTC; CDR3 protein: CASSFTGGEGYTF
V gene: TRBV29-1; clone size: NA; J gene: TRBJ2-1; D gene: TRBD2; CDR3 DNA: TGCAGCACCGAAGCGGGGGGCGGCTACAATGAGCAGTTCTTC; CDR3 protein: CSTEAGGGYNEQFF
V gene: TRBV2; clone size: once; J gene: TRBJ2-7; D gene: TRBD2; CDR3 DNA: TGTGCCAGCAGTGAAATGGGGGGAGGGTACAGGAAGTACTTC; CDR3 protein: CASSEMGGGYRKYF
V gene: TRBV11-2; clone size: NA; J gene: TRBJ1-1; D gene: NA; CDR3 DNA: TGTGCCAGCAGCTCTCAGGTGAACACTGAAGCTTTCTTT; CDR3 protein: CASSSQVNTEAFF
V gene: TRBV4-2; clone size: NA; J gene: TRBJ2-1; D gene: TRBD2; CDR3 DNA: TGTGCCAGCAGCCAAGGGACGGGAGGGTTCTACAATGAGCAGTTCTTC; CDR3 protein: CASSQGTGGFYNEQFF
V gene: TRBV14; clone size: few; J gene: TRBJ1-1; D gene: NA; CDR3 DNA: TGTGCCAGCAGCCAAGCTTACAGGGTGAACACTGAAGCTTTCTTT; CDR3 protein: CASSQAYRVNTEAFF